The T cell receptor (beta chain) under discussion was sequenced for a study of blood T cell repertoires in COVID-19. Whole-study context: PBMCs, B-cell-depleted T cells, or T cells were the source of the cDNA or gDNA that made up the material.

Methods used by the authors: Counts of nucleated cells, estimated from reference gene primer amplification, were obtained. Assay used: immunoSEQ multiplex PCR; TCRdb lists only in-frame clones, some missing. V and J calls and clone size are as listed in that table; D and trimming were resolved from the DNA. Of about 230,000 clones detected, less than 85% appear once; the ten largest clones hold just over 2.5%. This clone was seen more than once but under ten times. The sequence derives from a woman between 65 and 79 years old with active or convalescent COVID-19. The material sequenced was peripheral blood.

Here the CDR3 reads CASSLDRRTEAFF. CDR3 DNA: TGTGCCAGCAGCTTAGATAGGAGGACTGAAGCTTTCTTT. The chain couples TRBV11-3 to TRBJ1-1; D remains ambiguous. CDR3 length: 13 residues. Per germline, CDR1 SGHNT and CDR2 YENEEA. Trimming took off 0 bases at V and 5 bases at J, with 7 bases between the two ends.